This TCR beta chain appears in the sequencing data of a study of vaccination effects on CD4 cells after COVID-19. About the research overall: Vaccination of participants consisted of two doses of either the BNT162b2 or mRNA-1273 vaccine. Notes on the study in general: Both infection-induced and vaccine-induced clones contracted markedly at late post-vaccination timepoints. From healthy vaccinees, only 1 of 255 vaccine-induced clones also reacted to common cold coronaviruses.

Remarks on this clone: Its antigen is not known.

Using immunoSEQ multiplex PCR, the repertoire was profiled, and TCRdb retains in-frame clones only, with some absent. The data show about 34,000 clones, with more than 70% seen just once and around 25% held by the top ten. The CDR3 is made up of 16 amino acids. The J segment lost 1 base and the V segment lost 8 bases, leaving 4 bases of the junction unmatched. Germline V lookup: CDR1 ENHRY, CDR2 SYGVKD. Viral peptide pools were used in the ViraFEST assay to expand antigen-specific CD4+ T cells, and sequencing came afterward. Investigators separated out CD4+ T cells once around eleven days of culture had passed. No vaccinee had earlier SARS-CoV-2 infection, and nucleocapsid antibodies were negative. For each well, 1.9 million or so PBMC were cultured with around 9.8 IU/ml IL-2 and 8.5 to 10 ug/ml peptides.

Sequencing was performed on CD4+ T cells from PBMCs cultured with HCoV-OC43 spike peptides, taken before COVID-19 vaccination. Subset: HCoV-OC43 spike overlapping peptide pool stimulation. V gene TRBV10-3 combines with J gene TRBJ2-3; 15 bases are shared with TRBD2. The receptor's source is a human donor who received a COVID-19 vaccine. CDR3 DNA: TGTGCCATCGGACTAGCGGGGGGGCAGGGCACAGATACGCAGTATTTT. Translation gives CAIGLAGGQGTDTQYF.